This record looks at one TCR beta chain sequence and its context. In the PCR, 60 Vbeta and 13 Jbeta primers were used. Clones were sequenced by immunoSEQ multiplex PCR, and TCRdb holds only the in-frame ones, with some missing. The sample lists about 86,000 clones, more than 65% seen once, with more than 7% in the top ten. These data originate in a study of cytomegalovirus exposure and HLA in healthy donors. The V and J ends lost 6 bases and 3 bases, in that order; junction bases with no gene match: 11. Germline CDR1 is SQVTM and CDR2 is ANQGSEA. The CDR3 is 17 amino acids. This TCR was recovered from a man in his sixties in good health and CMV-seronegative. Input material: PBMCs. This sequence joins TRBV29-1 and TRBJ2-3; 14 bases fit TRBD2. The CDR3 reads CSVLTGTSGSPTDTQYF. The DNA of the CDR3 is TGCAGCGTGCTCACCGGGACTAGCGGGAGTCCGACAGATACGCAGTATTTT.